Listed below are T cell receptor beta chains from one sample, sequenced in a study of T cell responses to AZD1222 COVID-19 vaccine. The data were produced by immunoSEQ multiplex PCR, yet TCRdb's version contains in-frame clones alone and is incomplete. In the table there are about 150,000 clones, 80% to 90% of which are singletons. The sequencing here drew on peripheral blood, taken on day 0 of AZD1222 vaccination. These receptors were collected from an adult in good health. The CDR3 runs from the conserved cysteine through the conserved F or W. The D gene is left open where the match is weak. Expanded clones are given a class, and other clones once, few, many or no size at all.

j_call: TRBJ1-2; v_call: TRBV5-1; cdr3_length: 14; clone_size: NA; d_call: NA; cdr3_nt: TGCGCCAGCAGCTTGTTGGACAGTAACTATGGCTACACCTTC; cdr3_aa: CASSLLDSNYGYTF
j_call: TRBJ2-7; v_call: TRBV10-3; cdr3_length: 12; clone_size: NA; d_call: TRBD2; cdr3_nt: TGTGCCATCAGTGGGGGGGGTTACGAGCAGTACTTC; cdr3_aa: CAISGGGYEQYF
j_call: TRBJ1-3; v_call: TRBV19; cdr3_length: 15; clone_size: NA; d_call: NA; cdr3_nt: TGTGCCAGTACGATGGGACGGGGCAATGGAAACACCATATATTTT; cdr3_aa: CASTMGRGNGNTIYF
j_call: TRBJ2-7; v_call: TRBV4-3; cdr3_length: 17; clone_size: NA; d_call: NA; cdr3_nt: TGCGCCAGCAGCCGCAAGATAGGGGGGGGAGGGACCTACGAGCAGTACTTC; cdr3_aa: CASSRKIGGGGTYEQYF
j_call: TRBJ2-3; v_call: TRBV4-1; cdr3_length: 13; clone_size: NA; d_call: TRBD1; cdr3_nt: TGCGCCAGCAGCCAAGAGGGACAGTCTACGCAGTATTTT; cdr3_aa: CASSQEGQSTQYF
j_call: TRBJ1-1; v_call: TRBV3-1/TRBV3-2; cdr3_length: 15; clone_size: NA; d_call: NA; cdr3_nt: TGTGCCAGCAGCCAGTCGGGACTTATGAACACTGAAGCTTTCTTT; cdr3_aa: CASSQSGLMNTEAFF
j_call: TRBJ1-2; v_call: TRBV6-6; cdr3_length: 15; clone_size: NA; d_call: NA; cdr3_nt: TGTGCCAGCAGTTACTTAGGGAGGGAAAACTATGGCTACACCTTC; cdr3_aa: CASSYLGRENYGYTF
j_call: TRBJ1-2; v_call: TRBV5-4; cdr3_length: 14; clone_size: NA; d_call: TRBD1; cdr3_nt: TGTGCCAGCAGCTCACCCCAGGGGGCGGGGGGCTACACCTTC; cdr3_aa: CASSSPQGAGGYTF
j_call: TRBJ1-2; v_call: TRBV19; cdr3_length: 13; clone_size: NA; d_call: TRBD1; cdr3_nt: TGTGCCAGTACGGACAGGGGGCTGGGGGGCTACACCTTC; cdr3_aa: CASTDRGLGGYTF
j_call: TRBJ2-2; v_call: TRBV5-1; cdr3_length: 14; clone_size: NA; d_call: TRBD2; cdr3_nt: TGCGCCAGCAGTAGCGGGAGGGATACCGGGGAGCTGTTTTTT; cdr3_aa: CASSSGRDTGELFF
j_call: TRBJ2-3; v_call: TRBV6-5; cdr3_length: 12; clone_size: NA; d_call: NA; cdr3_nt: TGTGCCAGCAGTCAGCAGGGGGATACGCAGTATTTT; cdr3_aa: CASSQQGDTQYF
j_call: TRBJ1-1; v_call: TRBV6-2/TRBV6-3; cdr3_length: 14; clone_size: NA; d_call: NA; cdr3_nt: TGTGCCAGCAGTTATGGGGGGAAGGCGGGTGAAGCTTTCTTT; cdr3_aa: CASSYGGKAGEAFF
j_call: TRBJ1-4; v_call: TRBV18; cdr3_length: 17; clone_size: NA; d_call: NA; cdr3_nt: TGTGCCAGCTCACCCTCAACGAGTTTTTCAACTAATGAAAAACTGTTTTTT; cdr3_aa: CASSPSTSFSTNEKLFF
j_call: TRBJ1-2; v_call: TRBV19; cdr3_length: 12; clone_size: once; d_call: NA; cdr3_nt: TGTGCCAGTACCCGAGGGAGTAATGGCTACACCTTC; cdr3_aa: CASTRGSNGYTF
j_call: TRBJ1-5; v_call: TRBV28; cdr3_length: 13; clone_size: NA; d_call: NA; cdr3_nt: TGTGCCAGCAGTCGACCGAACAATCAGCCCCAGCATTTT; cdr3_aa: CASSRPNNQPQHF
j_call: TRBJ1-3; v_call: TRBV7-2; cdr3_length: 13; clone_size: NA; d_call: NA; cdr3_nt: TGTGCCAGCAGCTTAGCGGTTGGGCCCGGCGTATATTTT; cdr3_aa: CASSLAVGPGVYF
j_call: TRBJ2-5; v_call: TRBV7-3; cdr3_length: 13; clone_size: NA; d_call: TRBD1; cdr3_nt: TGTGCCAGCAGTTTGACAGGGGCAGAGACCCAGTACTTC; cdr3_aa: CASSLTGAETQYF
j_call: TRBJ2-2; v_call: TRBV9; cdr3_length: 14; clone_size: NA; d_call: NA; cdr3_nt: TGTGCCAGCAGCGTAGTGGGGGCAGACGGGGAGCTGTTTTTT; cdr3_aa: CASSVVGADGELFF
j_call: TRBJ1-1; v_call: TRBV7-7; cdr3_length: 13; clone_size: NA; d_call: NA; cdr3_nt: TGTGCCAGCAGCCCTCAGGTGAACACTGAAGCTTTCTTT; cdr3_aa: CASSPQVNTEAFF
j_call: TRBJ1-2; v_call: TRBV18; cdr3_length: 13; clone_size: NA; d_call: NA; cdr3_nt: TGTGCCAGCTCACCAGGCGGAGCCTATGGCTACACCTTC; cdr3_aa: CASSPGGAYGYTF
j_call: TRBJ1-5; v_call: TRBV19; cdr3_length: 15; clone_size: NA; d_call: NA; cdr3_nt: TGTGCCAGTAGTATAGAAACTGGTAGGGATCAGCCCCAGCATTTT; cdr3_aa: CASSIETGRDQPQHF
j_call: TRBJ1-2; v_call: TRBV15; cdr3_length: 15; clone_size: NA; d_call: TRBD1; cdr3_nt: TGTGCCACCAGCAACAAATTAGGGACAGGGGGTGGCTACACCTTC; cdr3_aa: CATSNKLGTGGGYTF
j_call: TRBJ1-5; v_call: TRBV6-1; cdr3_length: 15; clone_size: many; d_call: TRBD1; cdr3_nt: TGTGCCAGCAGTGAAATAACAGGGGGCGGTCAGCCCCAGCATTTT; cdr3_aa: CASSEITGGGQPQHF
j_call: TRBJ1-1; v_call: TRBV4-3; cdr3_length: 15; clone_size: NA; d_call: NA; cdr3_nt: TGCGCCAGCAGCCAGTTCCCCAGGGTGAACACTGAAGCTTTCTTT; cdr3_aa: CASSQFPRVNTEAFF
j_call: TRBJ1-4; v_call: TRBV28; cdr3_length: 12; clone_size: NA; d_call: NA; cdr3_nt: TGTGCCAGCAGGGGGTTGCCGGAAAAACTGTTTTTT; cdr3_aa: CASRGLPEKLFF
j_call: TRBJ2-4; v_call: TRBV29-1; cdr3_length: 13; clone_size: NA; d_call: NA; cdr3_nt: TGCAGCGTTGAATCGGGGGTTGAAAACATTCAGTACTTC; cdr3_aa: CSVESGVENIQYF
j_call: TRBJ1-1; v_call: TRBV30; cdr3_length: 15; clone_size: NA; d_call: NA; cdr3_nt: TGTGCCTGGAGTGGAGTCGGGGCGCAGGCCACTGAAGCTTTCTTT; cdr3_aa: CAWSGVGAQATEAFF
j_call: TRBJ2-1; v_call: TRBV5-4; cdr3_length: 15; clone_size: NA; d_call: NA; cdr3_nt: TGTGCCAGCAGCGAACAGGGTATCTCCTACAATGAGCAGTTCTTC; cdr3_aa: CASSEQGISYNEQFF
j_call: TRBJ2-1; v_call: TRBV6-5; cdr3_length: 15; clone_size: NA; d_call: TRBD2; cdr3_nt: TGTGCCAGCACCCCCCTAGCGGGAGTGCCCAATGAGCAGTTCTTC; cdr3_aa: CASTPLAGVPNEQFF
j_call: TRBJ1-1; v_call: TRBV21-1; cdr3_length: 13; clone_size: NA; d_call: NA; cdr3_nt: TGTGCCAGCACCCCACAGGGGAGTTGTGAAGCTTTCTTT; cdr3_aa: CASTPQGSCEAFF
j_call: TRBJ2-3; v_call: TRBV7-2; cdr3_length: 14; clone_size: NA; d_call: TRBD2; cdr3_nt: TGTGCCAGCAGCTTTAGCGGGAGGACAGATACGCAGTATTTT; cdr3_aa: CASSFSGRTDTQYF
j_call: TRBJ1-1; v_call: TRBV19; cdr3_length: 15; clone_size: NA; d_call: TRBD1; cdr3_nt: TGTGCCAGTAGTATAGGAGGACAGGGAAACACTGAAGCTTTCTTT; cdr3_aa: CASSIGGQGNTEAFF
j_call: TRBJ1-2; v_call: TRBV7-2; cdr3_length: 16; clone_size: NA; d_call: NA; cdr3_nt: TGTGCCAGCAGCTTAGCTGGCAGTCGAAGAACCAATGGCTACACCTTC; cdr3_aa: CASSLAGSRRTNGYTF
j_call: TRBJ1-6; v_call: TRBV4-3; cdr3_length: 15; clone_size: once; d_call: NA; cdr3_nt: TGCGCCAGCAGCCAAGATACACAGTGGAATTCACCCCTCCACTTT; cdr3_aa: CASSQDTQWNSPLHF
j_call: TRBJ1-5; v_call: TRBV2; cdr3_length: 14; clone_size: NA; d_call: TRBD1; cdr3_nt: TGTGCCAGCAGCCGGGACAGCAGCAATCAGCCCCAGCATTTT; cdr3_aa: CASSRDSSNQPQHF
j_call: TRBJ2-7; v_call: TRBV6-6; cdr3_length: 14; clone_size: NA; d_call: TRBD2; cdr3_nt: TGTGCCAGCAGAACCGGGACTAGCGGTTACGAGCAGTACTTC; cdr3_aa: CASRTGTSGYEQYF
j_call: TRBJ1-5; v_call: TRBV6-6; cdr3_length: 15; clone_size: NA; d_call: NA; cdr3_nt: TGTGCCAGCACCCCCGGCGGGTCAAGAAATCAGCCCCAGCATTTT; cdr3_aa: CASTPGGSRNQPQHF
j_call: TRBJ2-7; v_call: TRBV6-5; cdr3_length: 11; clone_size: once; d_call: NA; cdr3_nt: TGTGCCAGCACACAGATCTACGAGCAGTACTTC; cdr3_aa: CASTQIYEQYF
j_call: TRBJ1-1; v_call: TRBV9; cdr3_length: 13; clone_size: NA; d_call: NA; cdr3_nt: TGTGCCAGCAGCAGACGGGGGTACACTGAAGCTTTCTTT; cdr3_aa: CASSRRGYTEAFF
j_call: TRBJ2-7; v_call: TRBV7-8; cdr3_length: 16; clone_size: NA; d_call: TRBD2; cdr3_nt: TGTGCCAGCAGCTTATCTGGGCTAGCGGGAGTCAACGAGCAGTACTTC; cdr3_aa: CASSLSGLAGVNEQYF